This T cell receptor (beta chain) originates from a study of tumor and adjacent non-tumor tissue in lung cancer. Study-wide points: Significantly higher TCR diversity was found in tumor than normal lung.

The count of this clonotype is one. Its target is not known. A much larger clone lies one base from this, so it may be a read error. This CDR3 has 13 amino acids. Germline V gene data show CDR1 as DFQATT and CDR2 as SNEGSKA (reference sequence). This sample's RNA came from whole unsorted tissue. TCRbeta libraries were built with three rounds of nested PCR, modified from ARM-PCR. TCRdb re-analysed the multiplex PCR reads in MiXCR, keeping a single row per CDR3 protein. The table includes approximately 130,000 distinct CDR3 sequences, roughly 64% detected once. The source is a man aged 30-40 years with non-small cell lung cancer. The sequenced sample consisted of lung tumor tissue. This chain connects TRBV20-1 to TRBJ1-6; the D is unclear. The CDR3 sequence is CSASRMVNSPLRF. The CDR3 DNA reads TGCAGTGCTTCCAGGATGGTTAATTCACCCCTCCGCTTT.